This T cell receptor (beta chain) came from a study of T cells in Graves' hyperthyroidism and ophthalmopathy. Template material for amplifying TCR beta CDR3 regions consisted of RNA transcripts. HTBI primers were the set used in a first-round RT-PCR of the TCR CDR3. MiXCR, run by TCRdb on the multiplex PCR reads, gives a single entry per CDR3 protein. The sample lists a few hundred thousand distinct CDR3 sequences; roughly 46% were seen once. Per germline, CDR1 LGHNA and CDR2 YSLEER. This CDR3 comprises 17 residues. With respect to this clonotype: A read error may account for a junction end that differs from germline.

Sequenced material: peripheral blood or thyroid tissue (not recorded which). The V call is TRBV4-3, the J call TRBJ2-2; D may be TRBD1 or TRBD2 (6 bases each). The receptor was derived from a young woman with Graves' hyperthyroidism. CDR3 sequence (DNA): TGCGCCAGCAGCCAAGATAGAGCGGGTTGGGACACCGGGGAGCTGTCTTGG. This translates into CASSQDRAGWDTGELSW.